These 22 T cell receptor beta chains came from one sample sequenced in a study of graft-versus-host responses after intestinal transplantation. Sequencing was performed with immunoSEQ multiplex PCR; in TCRdb, only in-frame clones are kept and a portion is missing. The sample has 35,000 to 40,000 clones, roughly four fifths seen once; the top ten hold 3.5% to 4.5%. The material was PBMCs, obtained 1070 days after transplant. The receptors were gathered from a human patient who received an intestinal transplant, so some T cells may come from the graft donor.

This clone was recorded once. The chain is built from TRBV5-1 and TRBJ1-1; D unresolved. V was trimmed by 0 bases and J by 7 bases, leaving 4 bases between them. This CDR3 is built from 11 residues. The germline gives CDR1 SGHRS, CDR2 YFSETQ. The CDR3 is CASSLEGEAFF. The CDR3 region has the DNA TGCGCCAGCAGCTTGGAAGGTGAAGCTTTCTTT.

This clone was picked up a small number of times. This chain uses TRBV7-9 with TRBJ2-6; D gene unclear. CDR1 is SEHNR, CDR2 FQNEAQ, per germline (reference sequence). The CDR3 covers 10 residues. CDR3 in amino acids: CAVGANVLTF. The CDR3 DNA is TGTGCGGTTGGGGCCAACGTCCTGACTTTC.

The rearrangement joins TRBV5-1 to TRBJ2-2; either TRBD1 or TRBD2 may supply D (7 bases each). The germline gives CDR1 SGHRS, CDR2 YFSETQ. The CDR3 contains 17 residues. Trimming shortened V by 8 bases and J by 2 bases, and 22 bases separated the two germline ends. The CDR3 region is CASKPGGGGSNTGELFF. The CDR3 DNA sequence: TGCGCCAGTAAACCGGGAGGAGGGGGCTCAAACACCGGGGAGCTGTTTTTT. Based on the CDR3 plus reference TRBV5-1 and TRBJ2-2, the full variable domain is KAGVTQTPRYLIKTRGQQVTLSCSPISGHRSVSWYQQTPGQGLQFLFEYFSETQRNKGNFPGRFSGRQFSNSRSEMNVSTLELGDSALYLCASKPGGGGSNTGELFFGEGSRLTVL.

The chain is built from TRBV27 and TRBJ1-5, with 9 bases identical to TRBD1. The junction had 9 bases not matched to a gene; V was cut back by 3 bases and J by 0 bases. The CDR3 sequence is 18 residues long. Germline-derived CDR1 and CDR2 are MNHEY and SMNVEV (reference sequence). The CDR3 sequence: CASSLEDRGNYSNQPQHF. CDR3 coding DNA: TGTGCCAGCAGTTTGGAGGACAGGGGAAACTATAGCAATCAGCCCCAGCATTTT.

This clone turned up a few times. The chain carries TRBV11-2 and TRBJ1-2; no definite D call. Germline V gives CDR1 SGHAT, CDR2 FQNNGV. Trimming stripped 4 bases from V and 2 bases from J, with 11 bases between. The CDR3 sequence is 14 residues long. CDR3 loop: CASSWGPGNYGYTF. The DNA for the CDR3 is TGTGCCAGCAGCTGGGGTCCGGGAAACTATGGCTACACCTTC.

This chain joins TRBV27 and TRBJ2-1, with 8 bases matching TRBD1. After removal of 0 bases from V and 0 bases from J, the junction contained 13 bases not matched to a gene. CDR3 length: 20 residues. Germline CDR1 MNHEY, CDR2 SMNVEV (reference sequence). The CDR3 DNA reads as TGTGCCAGCAGTTTATCGTTTCAGGGGGCGACGCATAGCTCCTACAATGAGCAGTTCTTC. It codes for CASSLSFQGATHSSYNEQFF.

The CDR3 DNA is TGTGCCAGCAGCTTAGGACTAGGATCCTTAGAGACCCAGTACTTC. Translation gives CASSLGLGSLETQYF. This chain links TRBV13 with TRBJ2-5, with a tentative D call TRBD2 (5 bases). The CDR3 runs 15 residues. Germline CDR1 and CDR2: PRHDT and FYEKMQ (reference sequence). V lost 0 bases and J 4 bases, leaving 12 bases between the germline ends. Based on the CDR3 plus reference TRBV13 and TRBJ2-5, the full variable domain is AAGVIQSPRHLIKEKRETATLKCYPIPRHDTVYWYQQGPGQDPQFLISFYEKMQSDKGSIPDRFSAQQFSDYHSELNMSSLELGDSALYFCASSLGLGSLETQYFGPGTRLLVL.

The chain uses TRBV29-1 and TRBJ1-2, with D perhaps matching TRBD1 (6 bases). Germline CDR1 and CDR2: SQVTM and ANQGSEA. CDR3 length: 13 residues. Trimming cost V 8 bases and J 8 bases, with 21 bases left between them. CDR3 nucleotides: TGCAGCTTCGCCAGAGGAGGGGGTGGAGGCTACACCTTC. As protein: CSFARGGGGGYTF.

The chain joins TRBV28 to TRBJ2-2, with 7 positions matching TRBD1. V dropped 4 bases and J dropped 4; count of bases not matched to a gene: 3. Germline assignment: CDR1 MDHEN and CDR2 SYDVKM. This CDR3 region has 14 residues. CDR3: CASSSGQVTGELFF. The CDR3 DNA reads TGTGCCAGCAGTTCTGGACAGGTCACCGGGGAGCTGTTTTTT.

This clone was seen once. The DNA for the CDR3 is TGCGCCAGCAACTTAGCGGGAGTAGGCACCGGGGAGCTGTTTTTT. This gives the protein CASNLAGVGTGELFF. The chain is built from TRBV5-1 and TRBJ2-2, with 9 bases aligning to TRBD2. This CDR3 is 15 amino acids long. From germline, CDR1 is SGHRS and CDR2 YFSETQ. J lost 4 bases, V lost 6 bases, and 7 bases had no gene match. Looking up the rest from reference TRBV5-1 and TRBJ2-2 gives the full variable domain: KAGVTQTPRYLIKTRGQQVTLSCSPISGHRSVSWYQQTPGQGLQFLFEYFSETQRNKGNFPGRFSGRQFSNSRSEMNVSTLELGDSALYLCASNLAGVGTGELFFGEGSRLTVL.

DNA of the CDR3: TGTGCCAGCAGCTCACATGACAGGTGGCCCTACGAGCAGTACTTC. The encoded protein is CASSSHDRWPYEQYF. The chain employs TRBV28 and TRBJ2-7; possible D gene TRBD1, 6 bases. The CDR3 contains 15 residues. Trimming removed 6 bases at V and 2 bases at J, with 17 bases between. The germline V gene encodes CDR1 MDHEN and CDR2 SYDVKM.

In DNA form, the CDR3 reads TGTGCCAGCAGTTGGGCGGCCCCGCGTAGCAATCAGCCCCAGCATTTT. Protein sequence: CASSWAAPRSNQPQHF. V usage is TRBV6-5 and J usage is TRBJ1-5; D uncertain. Germline CDR1 and CDR2: MNHEY and SVGAGI. The CDR3 loop spans 16 amino acids. Trimming cost V 4 bases and J 0 bases, with 13 bases left between them.

The chain combines TRBV6-1 with TRBJ2-3; TRBD2 matches at 8 bases. The ends lost 5 bases at V and 2 bases at J; junction bases unmatched: 6. The CDR3 contains 15 residues. The V gene's germline CDR1 is MNHNS and CDR2 SASEGT. CDR3 nucleotides: TGTGCCAGCAGTCGGCAGCGGGAGCCCACAGATACGCAGTATTTT. Translated, it gives CASSRQREPTDTQYF.

This chain connects TRBV11-2 to TRBJ2-1; D might be TRBD2 (6 bases). The CDR3 is made up of 12 amino acids. Germline CDR1 reads SGHAT; CDR2 reads FQNNGV. The ends were cut back, 3 bases at V and 9 bases at J, with 9 bases in the middle. CDR3 residues: CASSLGGGEQFF. CDR3 bases: TGTGCCAGCAGCTTGGGGGGAGGTGAGCAGTTCTTC.

The CDR3 is CASSPRHHSYEQYF. The CDR3 nucleotides read TGTGCCAGTAGCCCCAGACACCACTCCTACGAGCAGTACTTC. The chain links TRBV19 to TRBJ2-7; no definite D call. In germline, CDR1 is LNHDA, CDR2 SQIVND (reference sequence). The CDR3 totals 14 residues. With 6 bases removed from V and 0 bases from J, the gap between germline ends came to 12 bases.

The chain employs TRBV5-5 and TRBJ1-1; D is unclear. Germline-derived CDR1 and CDR2 are SGHKS and YYEKEE (reference sequence). Trimming pared 2 bases from V and 0 bases from J, leaving 17 bases between. The CDR3 covers 17 residues. The CDR3 loop reads CASSFLGVATVNTEAFF. The CDR3 coding sequence is TGTGCCAGCAGCTTTCTGGGAGTGGCGACCGTGAACACTGAAGCTTTCTTT.

The rearrangement uses TRBV30 and TRBJ1-6, with 8 bases that match TRBD1. The CDR3 consists of 11 residues. Per germline, CDR1 GTSNPN and CDR2 SVGIG (reference sequence). The V segment lost 5 bases and the J segment 13 bases; nucleotides outside the gene matches: 4. CDR3 sequence (DNA): TGTGCCTGGCTAGACAGGGGCCCCCTCCACTTT. Its protein is CAWLDRGPLHF.

The chain uses TRBV5-4 and TRBJ2-6; D remains unclear. The CDR3 runs to 16 residues. Trimming removed 4 bases from V and 0 bases from J, with 11 bases in between. Germline CDR1 and CDR2: SGHNT and YYREEE (reference sequence). DNA of the CDR3: TGTGCCAGCAGCCCCGTGGGTAGCTCTGGGGCCAACGTCCTGACTTTC. This encodes CASSPVGSSGANVLTF.

This clone was found a few times. The J gene is TRBJ2-1, the V gene TRBV11-2, with 7 bases aligning to TRBD1. The V gene's germline CDR1 is SGHAT and CDR2 FQNNGV. The CDR3 length is 18 residues. Losses at the gene ends were 5 bases for V and 0 bases for J; bases not matched to a gene: 13. As DNA, the CDR3 is TGTGCCAGCAGCCAACGACAGGGTAGGGGAAGCTCCTACAATGAGCAGTTCTTC. This translates into CASSQRQGRGSSYNEQFF.

The V call is TRBV19, the J call TRBJ2-2, with D possibly matching TRBD2 (6 bases). Germline CDR1 and CDR2: LNHDA and SQIVND (reference sequence). The V end was cut by 9 bases, the J end by 1 base, with 12 bases between. This CDR3 has 14 amino acids. The CDR3 DNA reads TGTGCCAGCCGGCCGGGGGAGAACACCGGGGAGCTGTTTTTT. Translating it yields CASRPGENTGELFF.

Written as DNA, the CDR3 is TGTGCCAGCAGTGAAAACTCACAGGGGCCCGGGGAGCTGTTTTTT. Its protein is CASSENSQGPGELFF. The J gene is TRBJ2-2, the V gene TRBV6-1, with 7 positions matching TRBD1. Per the germline V gene, CDR1 is MNHNS and CDR2 is SASEGT. The junction had 6 bases not matched to a gene; V was cut back by 2 bases and J by 6 bases. This CDR3 is 15 amino acids long.

This clone was seen a single time. The chain recombines TRBV10-1 with TRBJ2-2; no reliable D call. CDR3 length: 13 amino acids. From germline, CDR1 is WNHNN and CDR2 SYGVQD (reference sequence). Trimming took off 2 bases at V and 5 bases at J, with 6 bases between the two ends. As DNA, the CDR3 is TGCGCCAGCAGTGAGCCACGAACCGGGGAGCTGTTTTTT. It is translated as CASSEPRTGELFF.